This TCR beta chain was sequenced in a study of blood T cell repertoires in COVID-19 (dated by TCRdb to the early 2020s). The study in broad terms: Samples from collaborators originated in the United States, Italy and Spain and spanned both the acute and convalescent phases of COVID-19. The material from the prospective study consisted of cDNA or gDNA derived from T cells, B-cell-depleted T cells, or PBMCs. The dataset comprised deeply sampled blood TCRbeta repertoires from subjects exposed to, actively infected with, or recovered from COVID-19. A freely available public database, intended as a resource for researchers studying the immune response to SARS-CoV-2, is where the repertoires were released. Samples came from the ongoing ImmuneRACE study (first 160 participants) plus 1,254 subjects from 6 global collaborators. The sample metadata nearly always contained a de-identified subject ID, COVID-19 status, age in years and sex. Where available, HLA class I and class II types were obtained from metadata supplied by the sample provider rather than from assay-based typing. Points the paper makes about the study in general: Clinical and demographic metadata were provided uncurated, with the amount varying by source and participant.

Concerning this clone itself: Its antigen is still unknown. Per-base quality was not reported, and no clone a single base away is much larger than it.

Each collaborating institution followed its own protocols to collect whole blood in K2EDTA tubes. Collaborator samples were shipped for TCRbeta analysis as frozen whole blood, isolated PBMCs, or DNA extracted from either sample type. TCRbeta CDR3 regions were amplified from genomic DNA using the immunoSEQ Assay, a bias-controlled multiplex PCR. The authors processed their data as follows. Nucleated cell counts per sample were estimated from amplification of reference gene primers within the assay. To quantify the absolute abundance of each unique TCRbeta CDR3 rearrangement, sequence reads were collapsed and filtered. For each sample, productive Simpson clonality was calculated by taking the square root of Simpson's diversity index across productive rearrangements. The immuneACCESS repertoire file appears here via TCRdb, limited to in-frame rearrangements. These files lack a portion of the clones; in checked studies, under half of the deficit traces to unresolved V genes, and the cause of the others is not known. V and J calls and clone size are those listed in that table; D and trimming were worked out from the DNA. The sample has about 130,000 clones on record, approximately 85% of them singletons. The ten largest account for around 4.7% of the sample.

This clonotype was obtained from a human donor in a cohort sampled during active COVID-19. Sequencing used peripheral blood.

The CDR3 has the sequence CAWSGYNEQFF. The nucleotides read TGTGCCTGGAGCGGGTACAATGAGCAGTTCTTC. This receptor chain uses TRBV30 and TRBJ2-1; the D gene is not confidently resolved. The cysteine opens and the phenylalanine closes a CDR3 of 11 amino acids. Here the CDR3 DNA is all that survives: 33 bases in frame from base 1. The germline V gene (reference sequence) gives CDR1 as GTSNPN and CDR2 as SVGIG. V is cut by 3 bases and J by 4 bases, and the space between the germline ends is 4 bases.